The source of this TCR beta chain is a study of OX40 agonist ivuxolimab in advanced cancers. Study as a whole: Treatment received earlier with anti-PD-1, anti-PD-L1 or anti-CTLA-4 agents was allowed, and approximately 44% had some.

This CDR3 spans 13 amino acids. Germline assignment: CDR1 SSHAT and CDR2 FNYEAQ (reference sequence). The study, taken as a whole, reports: Near-lowest levels of clonal expansion characterized partial responders at 0.1-3.0 mg/kg.

For this clone: As yet, its antigen is unknown. The junction differs from germline at one of its ends, possibly a read error.

Profiling relied on immunoSEQ multiplex PCR, and the TCRdb table lists in-frame clones only, not all of them. The sample shows 20,000 to 25,000 clones, just under 85% of them seen only once. The TCR sequence derives from an adult with an advanced solid tumor such as melanoma, head and neck, liver or kidney cancer. The chain is built from TRBV7-7 and TRBJ2-7, with D possibly being TRBD1 (6 bases). Specimen: CD4+ or CD8+ T cells sorted from blood, collected in a trial of the OX40 agonist ivuxolimab. Here the CDR3 reads CASSLAYRDEQYF. The CDR3 region has the DNA TGTGCTAGCAGCTTAGCCTACAGGGACGAGCAGTACTTC. The variable domain in full, completed from reference TRBV7-7 and TRBJ2-7, reads GAGVSQSPRYKVTKRGQDVTLRCDPISSHATLYWYQQALGQGPEFLTYFNYEAQPDKSGLPSDRFSAERPEGSISTLTIQRTEQRDSAMYRCASSLAYRDEQYFGPGTRLTVT.